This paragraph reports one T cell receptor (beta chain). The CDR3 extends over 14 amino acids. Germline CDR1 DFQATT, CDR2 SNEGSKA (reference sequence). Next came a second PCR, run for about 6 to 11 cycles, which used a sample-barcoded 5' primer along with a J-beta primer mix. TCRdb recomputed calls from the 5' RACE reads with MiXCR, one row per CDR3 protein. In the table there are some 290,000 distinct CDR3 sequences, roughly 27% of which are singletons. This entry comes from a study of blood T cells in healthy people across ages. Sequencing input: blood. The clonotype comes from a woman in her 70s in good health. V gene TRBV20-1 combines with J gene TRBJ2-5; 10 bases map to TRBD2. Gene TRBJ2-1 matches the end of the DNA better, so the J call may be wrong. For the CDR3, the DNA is TGCAGTGCTAAAACTAGCGGGAAGTACAATGAGCAGTTCTTC. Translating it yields CSAKTSGKYNEQFF.